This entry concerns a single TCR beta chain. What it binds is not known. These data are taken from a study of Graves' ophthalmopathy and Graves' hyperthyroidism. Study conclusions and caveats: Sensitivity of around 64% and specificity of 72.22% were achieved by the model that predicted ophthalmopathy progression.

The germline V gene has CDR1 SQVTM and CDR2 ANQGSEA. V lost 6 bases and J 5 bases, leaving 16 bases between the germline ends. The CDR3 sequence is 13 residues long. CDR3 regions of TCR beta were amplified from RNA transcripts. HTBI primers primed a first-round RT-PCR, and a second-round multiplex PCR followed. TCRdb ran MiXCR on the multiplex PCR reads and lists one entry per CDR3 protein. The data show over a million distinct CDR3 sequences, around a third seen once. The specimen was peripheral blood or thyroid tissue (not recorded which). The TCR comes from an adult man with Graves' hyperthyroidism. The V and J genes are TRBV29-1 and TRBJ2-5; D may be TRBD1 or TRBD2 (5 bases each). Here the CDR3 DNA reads TGCAGCGTCGTCACCAGGGAGTCGGAGACCCAGTACTTC. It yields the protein CSVVTRESETQYF.